One sample yielded the 24 T cell receptor beta chains listed below, sequenced in a study of blood T cell repertoires in COVID-19. Repertoires were generated with immunoSEQ multiplex PCR, while TCRdb's copy carries only in-frame clones and drops some. Of 370,000 or so clones in the sample, about four fifths were seen once. The specimen sequenced was peripheral blood. The receptors were gathered from a human donor with acute or convalescent COVID-19. The donor label of this sample is uncertain.

V and J are TRBV6-5 and TRBJ2-1, with TRBD2 matching over 12 bases. Germline V CDR1 and CDR2: MNHEY, SVGAGI. The V segment lost 2 bases and the J segment 7 bases; nucleotides outside the gene matches: 3. This CDR3 has 15 residues. Here the CDR3 DNA reads TGTGCCAGCAGTTACCTCACTAGCGGGAGGAATGAGCAGTTCTTC. Protein product: CASSYLTSGRNEQFF.

CDR3 residues: CASGKGATEAFF. CDR3 nucleotides: TGTGCCTCTGGCAAGGGGGCCACTGAAGCTTTCTTT. J is TRBJ1-1 and V is TRBV30; 7 bases map to TRBD1. Germline V gene sequence: CDR1 GTSNPN, CDR2 SVGIG (reference sequence). CDR3 length equals 12 residues. V lost 7 bases and J lost 4; bases outside the gene matches: 6. Full variable domain (missing parts from reference TRBV30 and TRBJ1-1): SQTIHQWPATLVQPVGSPLSLECTVEGTSNPNLYWYRQAAGRGLQLLFYSVGIGQISSEVPQNLSASRPQDRQFILSSKKLLLSDSGFYLCASGKGATEAFFGQGTRLTVV.

The chain joins TRBV29-1 to TRBJ2-5; 15 nucleotides align to TRBD2. CDR1 SQVTM and CDR2 ANQGSEA come from the germline V gene. After removal of 6 bases from V and 5 bases from J, the junction contained 1 base not matched to a gene. The CDR3 has 13 amino acids. CDR3 sequence reads: CSVGTSGGETQYF. The CDR3 DNA reads as TGCAGCGTCGGGACTAGCGGGGGGGAGACCCAGTACTTC.

The chain couples TRBV3-1 (or the pseudogene TRBV3-2) to TRBJ1-1, with a weak D call TRBD1 (5 bases). The CDR3 is 14 amino acids. Between the trimmed V and J ends, which lost 3 bases and 4 bases, there was a span of 12 bases. The germline V gene has CDR1 LGHDT and CDR2 YNNKEL (reference sequence). CDR3 coding DNA: TGTGCCAGCAGCCACAAAAGGAGGGGCACTGAAGCTTTCTTT. This sequence encodes CASSHKRRGTEAFF.

The table lists this clone with a count of one. The chain carries TRBV27 and TRBJ1-1; D is uncertain. V was pared by 8 bases and J by 1 base, with 8 bases between. This CDR3 contains 12 residues. Germline-derived CDR1 and CDR2 are MNHEY and SMNVEV (reference sequence). The CDR3 DNA reads TGTGCCAGCCGGTCGGGGAACACTGAAGCTTTCTTT. It encodes CASRSGNTEAFF.

The V call is TRBV7-8, the J call TRBJ2-1; D is perhaps TRBD1 (7 bases). The CDR3 covers 16 residues. The V end was cut by 5 bases, the J end by 1 base, with 15 bases between. From germline, CDR1 is SGHVS and CDR2 FQNEAQ. The CDR3 DNA reads as TGTGCCAGCAGCCTCGACAGGGCGGGGTCCTACAATGAGCAGTTCTTC. Amino acids: CASSLDRAGSYNEQFF.

The rearrangement uses TRBV12-3 or TRBV12-4 and TRBJ1-5; 7 bases fit TRBD1. The CDR3 extends over 13 amino acids. V trimming: 7 bases; J trimming: 8 bases; junction bases outside the gene matches: 8. CDR3 sequence (DNA): TGTGCCAGCACCCTCGACAGGGTCAAGCCCCAGCATTTT. This gives the protein CASTLDRVKPQHF.

This chain uses TRBV27 with TRBJ1-5; 7 positions match TRBD1. The CDR3 extends over 14 amino acids. From germline, CDR1 is MNHEY and CDR2 SMNVEV (reference sequence). V was clipped by 5 bases and J by 11 bases; unmatched bases: 12. The CDR3 reads CASSAKGAVGAQHF. The CDR3 nucleotides are TGTGCCAGCAGTGCGAAGGGGGCCGTTGGGGCCCAGCATTTT.

Concerning this clone: This specimen includes other DNA sequences encoding the same CDR3. The chain carries TRBV18 and TRBJ2-7; TRBD2 might be the D (5 bases). This CDR3 is 13 amino acids long. In germline, CDR1 is KGHSH, CDR2 LQKENI. Trimming stripped 0 bases from V and 6 bases from J, with 9 bases between. In nucleotides, the CDR3 is TGTGCCAGCTCACCACCTCCGGGAAGCGAGCAGTACTTC. Protein sequence: CASSPPPGSEQYF.

V is TRBV9 and J is TRBJ2-2; D perhaps matches TRBD1 (5 bases). The CDR3 is 13 amino acids. Germline CDR1 reads SGDLS; CDR2 reads YYNGEE. Trimming took 1 base from V and 7 from J, leaving 8 bases between them. CDR3 loop: CASSVWTNGELFF. The CDR3 nucleotides read TGTGCCAGCAGCGTATGGACAAACGGGGAGCTGTTTTTT.

The chain links TRBV11-2 to TRBJ2-7; 7 bases map to TRBD2. The CDR3 has 14 residues. V lost 7 bases and J lost 1; bases outside the gene matches: 7. From germline, CDR1 is SGHAT and CDR2 FQNNGV. For the CDR3, the DNA is TGTGCCAGCACCCCAGGACTAGTATCCTACGAGCAGTACTTC. Translated: CASTPGLVSYEQYF.

This clone appeared a few times. DNA for the CDR3: TGCACCAGCAGCGCATCCCCCGGGGGTGAGGACGAGCAGTACTTC. Amino acid sequence: CTSSASPGGEDEQYF. The J gene is TRBJ2-7, the V gene TRBV1; the table's D call TRBD2 went unverified against the DNA. TRBV1 represents a pseudogene. The CDR3 runs to 15 residues.

The V and J genes are TRBV5-4 and TRBJ2-6; TRBD2 agrees at 8 bases. Germline CDR1 reads SGHNT; CDR2 reads YYREEE (reference sequence). V shed 0 bases and J 2 bases; nucleotides not matched to a gene: 1. The CDR3 totals 16 residues. The CDR3 nucleotides are TGTGCCAGCAGCTTGGAGACTAGCGCTGGGGCCAACGTCCTGACTTTC. Translating gives CASSLETSAGANVLTF.

The V gene is TRBV15, the J gene TRBJ1-2; D unresolved. V lost 1 base and J lost 0, with 6 bases in between. Germline CDR1 reads LNHNV; CDR2 reads YYDKDF (reference sequence). This CDR3 spans 14 amino acids. CDR3 bases: TGTGCCACCAGCAGAGCCGGGGCTAACTATGGCTACACCTTC. Translated, it gives CATSRAGANYGYTF.

This chain joins TRBV2 and TRBJ1-1; possible D gene TRBD1, 5 bases. V lost 6 bases and J 5 bases, leaving 16 bases between the germline ends. The CDR3 runs 14 residues. The germline gives CDR1 SNHLY, CDR2 FYNNEI. This CDR3 reads CASRGGLLGTEAFF. CDR3 in DNA: TGTGCCAGCAGGGGGGGATTGTTGGGAACTGAAGCTTTCTTT.

The chain couples TRBV5-5 to TRBJ1-2, with TRBD1 identical over 7 bases. Germline CDR1 is SGHKS and CDR2 is YYEKEE (reference sequence). The CDR3 sequence is 14 residues long. The ends lost 4 bases at V and 1 base at J; junction bases unmatched: 4. The CDR3 bases are TGTGCCAGCAGCCTCGGACAGGATAACTATGGCTACACCTTC. Amino acids: CASSLGQDNYGYTF. The full variable domain, in which reference TRBV5-5 and TRBJ1-2 provide the parts outside the CDR3, is DAGVTQSPTHLIKTRGQQVTLRCSPISGHKSVSWYQQVLGQGPQFIFQYYEKEERGRGNFPDRFSARQFPNYSSELNVNALLLGDSALYLCASSLGQDNYGYTFGSGTRLTVV.

The chain couples TRBV19 to TRBJ1-5; the D gene is possibly TRBD1 (5 bases). V was trimmed by 3 bases and J by 3 bases, leaving 12 bases between them. From germline, CDR1 is LNHDA and CDR2 SQIVND (reference sequence). The CDR3 is 15 amino acids. The CDR3 DNA sequence: TGTGCCAGTAGTATTGACAGTATTCCCAATCAGCCCCAGCATTTT. Translation gives CASSIDSIPNQPQHF. The full variable domain, its missing parts supplied by reference TRBV19 and TRBJ1-5, is DGGITQSPKYLFRKEGQNVTLSCEQNLNHDAMYWYRQDPGQGLRLIYYSQIVNDFQKGDIAEGYSVSREKKESFPLTVTSAQKNPTAFYLCASSIDSIPNQPQHFGDGTRLSIL.

The rearrangement joins TRBV7-9 to TRBJ2-7; D may be TRBD1 (6 bases). The CDR3 runs 15 residues. Germline-derived CDR1 and CDR2 are SEHNR and FQNEAQ (reference sequence). V lost 1 base to trimming and J lost 4 bases, with 14 bases between them. CDR3 bases: TGTGCCAGCAGCTTAGACGGGACACGTTTATACGAGCAGTACTTC. Encoded protein: CASSLDGTRLYEQYF. Full variable domain (missing parts from reference TRBV7-9 and TRBJ2-7): DTGVSQNPRHKITKRGQNVTFRCDPISEHNRLYWYRQTLGQGPEFLTYFQNEAQLEKSRLLSDRFSAERPKGSFSTLEIQRTEQGDSAMYLCASSLDGTRLYEQYFGPGTRLTVT.

The genes are TRBV18 and TRBJ2-1; 8 bases agree with TRBD1. Germline assignment: CDR1 KGHSH and CDR2 LQKENI. The CDR3 has 16 residues. V lost 2 bases to trimming and J lost 9 bases; unmatched junction nucleotides: 12. DNA of the CDR3: TGTGCCAGCTCACCATCGATTCGGCAGGGGGCTTTTGAGCAGTTCTTC. Its translation: CASSPSIRQGAFEQFF.

The chain combines TRBV5-4 with TRBJ1-1; 8 bases agree with TRBD1. CDR3 size: 16 residues. V lost 2 bases to trimming and J lost 2 bases; unmatched junction nucleotides: 8. Per the germline V gene, CDR1 is SGHNT and CDR2 is YYREEE (reference sequence). CDR3 coding DNA: TGTGCCAGCAGCTTTGGACAGGGTAAATTCAACACTGAAGCTTTCTTT. The encoded protein is CASSFGQGKFNTEAFF.

The chain links TRBV11-2 to TRBJ2-1; 9 positions match TRBD1. Germline V gene data show CDR1 as SGHAT and CDR2 as FQNNGV. V lost 3 bases to trimming and J lost 0 bases; unmatched junction nucleotides: 3. The CDR3 length is 16 residues. The CDR3 sequence: CASSFTGGSSYNEQFF. The CDR3 DNA is TGTGCCAGCAGCTTTACAGGGGGCAGCTCCTACAATGAGCAGTTCTTC.

The genes are TRBV28 and TRBJ1-2, with 8 bases that match TRBD1. J was trimmed by 2 bases and V by 2 bases; bases with no gene match: 1. This CDR3 spans 14 amino acids. The germline gives CDR1 MDHEN, CDR2 SYDVKM. For the CDR3, the DNA is TGTGCCAGCAGTTTAGGGACAGGAAACTATGGCTACACCTTC. This codes for CASSLGTGNYGYTF.

This clone came up once. This chain uses TRBV5-1 with TRBJ1-2; 7 positions match TRBD1. The CDR3 runs to 14 residues. Germline trimming cut 4 bases from V and 5 bases from J; bases unmatched to any gene: 8. Per the germline V gene, CDR1 is SGHRS and CDR2 is YFSETQ. CDR3: CASSGGDSWYGYTF. The CDR3 region has the DNA TGCGCCAGCAGCGGAGGGGACAGTTGGTATGGCTACACCTTC.

This chain links TRBV2 with TRBJ1-6; D is unresolved. This CDR3 has 14 amino acids. V lost 4 bases and J 5 bases, leaving 9 bases between the germline ends. Germline CDR1 SNHLY, CDR2 FYNNEI. CDR3 in amino acids: CASSGHLDNSPLHF. The CDR3 nucleotides read TGTGCCAGCAGTGGACACCTGGATAATTCACCCCTCCACTTT.